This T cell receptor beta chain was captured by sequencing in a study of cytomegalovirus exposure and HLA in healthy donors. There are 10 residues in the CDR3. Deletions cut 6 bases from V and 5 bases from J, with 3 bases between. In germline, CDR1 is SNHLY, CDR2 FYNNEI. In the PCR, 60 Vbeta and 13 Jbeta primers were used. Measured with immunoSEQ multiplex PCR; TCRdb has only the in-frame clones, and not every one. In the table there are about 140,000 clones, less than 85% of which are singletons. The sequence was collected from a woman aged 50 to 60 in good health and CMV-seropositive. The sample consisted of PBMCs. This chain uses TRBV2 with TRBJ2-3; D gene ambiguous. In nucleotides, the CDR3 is TGTGCCAGCAGGAGAGATACGCAGTATTTT. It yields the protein CASRRDTQYF.